This T cell receptor (beta chain) was identified during a study of CD8 T cells in ankylosing spondylitis. Overall study findings and caveats: Matched ankylosing spondylitis synovial fluid reportedly contained a significantly enriched population of disease-linked clones. A motif of under ten highly homologous TCR beta variants was seen as apparently characteristic of ankylosing spondylitis blood.

A single record per CDR3 protein comes from TCRdb applying MiXCR to the 5' RACE reads. Of about 480,000 distinct CDR3 sequences in the sample, under 20% were seen once. With regard to this clonotype: Antigen unknown.

CDR1 is MGHDK and CDR2 is SYGVNS in the germline V gene. Trimming removed 3 bases from V and 4 bases from J, with 13 bases in between. The CDR3 has 15 amino acids. V is TRBV25-1 and J is TRBJ2-1; the D call may be TRBD1 or TRBD2 (6 bases each). The material sequenced was blood, either unsorted or a sorted T cell fraction (not recorded which). The source of this sequence is a male donor with ankylosing spondylitis. The CDR3 bases are TGTGCCAGCAGTGAGGGGGGCAGGGTGTACAATGAGCAGTTCTTC. Its translation: CASSEGGRVYNEQFF.